The 13 T cell receptor beta chains in this list originate from one sample, sequenced in a study of control samples from healthy donors and cancer patients (dated by TCRdb to between 2020 and 2021). The library was obtained by the immunoSEQ multiplex PCR assay. TCRdb mirrors the immuneACCESS table, restricted to in-frame sequences. Some clones are absent from its copies; in checked studies, under half trace to an unresolved V gene, and the reason for the others is unknown. The sample table records about 77,000 clones; roughly 92% of these occur just once. Of the sample, approximately 6% falls within the top ten clones. The specimen sequenced was blood. The receptors stem from a woman aged 60 to 75 in good health.

The chain uses TRBV7-2 and TRBJ2-3, with a tentative D call TRBD2 (6 bases). The CDR3 runs 14 residues. The V end was cut by 5 bases, the J end by 4 bases, with 13 bases between. CDR1 is SGHTA, CDR2 FQGNSA, per germline. The CDR3 reads CASSLRTISDTQYF. The CDR3 DNA is TGTGCCAGCAGCCTGCGGACTATTTCAGATACGCAGTATTTT.

The genes are TRBV7-6 and TRBJ2-1; weak D call: TRBD2 (6 bases). V lost 4 bases and J lost 6, with 13 bases in between. The CDR3 loop spans 14 amino acids. The germline gives CDR1 SGHVS, CDR2 FNYEAQ. CDR3 bases: TGTGCCAGCAGCTCCGGTGGGGGGTTCAATGAGCAGTTCTTC. Its protein is CASSSGGGFNEQFF.

V is TRBV6-5 and J is TRBJ1-4, with TRBD1 matching over 10 bases. This CDR3 has 14 residues. The junction had 4 bases not matched to a gene; V was cut back by 4 bases and J by 8 bases. The germline V gene has CDR1 MNHEY and CDR2 SVGAGI. As DNA, the CDR3 is TGTGCCAGCAGTTCCCGGGACAGGGGAGAAAAACTGTTTTTT. This codes for CASSSRDRGEKLFF.

The chain carries TRBV7-2 and TRBJ1-4; D remains unclear. Germline-derived CDR1 and CDR2 are SGHTA and FQGNSA. This CDR3 region has 13 residues. V was pared by 5 bases and J by 8 bases, with 12 bases between. Here the CDR3 DNA reads TGTGCCAGCAGCCCCCCGGGGAAGGAAAAACTGTTTTTT. Amino acid sequence: CASSPPGKEKLFF.

The gene calls are TRBV6-5 and TRBJ2-3; D not resolved. The CDR3 has 14 residues. Looked up from germline, CDR1 is MNHEY and CDR2 is SVGAGI. The ends were cut back, 6 bases at V and 2 bases at J, with 12 bases in the middle. Here the CDR3 reads CASRLRLNTDTQYF. The CDR3 DNA reads as TGTGCCAGCAGGTTACGCTTGAACACAGATACGCAGTATTTT.

The chain links TRBV7-9 to TRBJ1-3; the match to TRBD1 covers 8 bases. Germline V gene data show CDR1 as SEHNR and CDR2 as FQNEAQ (reference sequence). There are 15 residues in the CDR3. V lost 3 bases and J lost 1; bases outside the gene matches: 2. CDR3 amino acids: CASSLQGASGNTIYF. CDR3 DNA sequence: TGTGCCAGCAGCTTGCAGGGGGCTTCTGGAAACACCATATATTTT.

The V and J genes are TRBV6-2 or TRBV6-3 and TRBJ1-5; D ambiguous. Trimming pared 6 bases from V and 9 bases from J, leaving 21 bases between. CDR1 and CDR2 from the germline V gene are MNHEY and SVGEGT. The CDR3 totals 15 residues. The CDR3 DNA is TGTGCCAGCAGCCAAGAGAGGGCAGTGGGTCGGCCCCAGCATTTT. It translates to CASSQERAVGRPQHF.

The chain recombines TRBV5-6 with TRBJ2-7, with 8 bases that match TRBD1. Germline V gene lookup returns CDR1 SGHDT and CDR2 YYEEEE. The CDR3 spans 15 residues. Trimming at V came to 1 base and at J to 5 bases, leaving 8 bases not matched to a gene. The CDR3 sequence is CASSLRAGQGDEQYF. CDR3 bases: TGTGCCAGCAGCTTGAGGGCTGGACAGGGCGACGAGCAGTACTTC.

The chain combines TRBV27 with TRBJ1-4; D ambiguous. The germline V gene has CDR1 MNHEY and CDR2 SMNVEV (reference sequence). V was trimmed by 7 bases and J by 4 bases, leaving 16 bases between them. This CDR3 contains 15 residues. The CDR3 loop reads CASTSKVRINEKLFF. DNA of the CDR3: TGTGCCAGCACCTCGAAGGTCAGGATTAATGAAAAACTGTTTTTT.

The V gene is TRBV10-1, the J gene TRBJ2-7; 8 bases map to TRBD1. The germline V gene encodes CDR1 WNHNN and CDR2 SYGVQD (reference sequence). With V trimmed by 3 bases and J by 6 bases, 4 bases remained unmatched. This CDR3 region has 13 residues. DNA for the CDR3: TGCGCCAGCAGTGATGGGACAGGCTCCGAGCAGTACTTC. This encodes CASSDGTGSEQYF.

V is TRBV5-1 and J is TRBJ2-7, with 9 bases matching TRBD2. Unmatched junction bases numbered 4, after V lost 0 bases and J lost 3 bases. The CDR3 length is 15 residues. The germline V gene has CDR1 SGHRS and CDR2 YFSETQ. This CDR3 reads CASSLVPSGDYEQYF. The CDR3 coding sequence is TGCGCCAGCAGCTTGGTGCCTAGCGGGGACTACGAGCAGTACTTC.

The rearrangement links TRBV5-4 to TRBJ2-7; 10 bases align to TRBD2. The germline V gene encodes CDR1 SGHNT and CDR2 YYREEE (reference sequence). V was pared by 3 bases and J by 0 bases, with 0 bases of the junction left unmatched. CDR3 length equals 14 residues. CDR3 sequence reads: CASSSSGSSYEQYF. CDR3 DNA: TGTGCCAGCAGCTCTAGCGGGAGCTCCTACGAGCAGTACTTC.

This clone was detected a few times. CDR3 DNA sequence: TGCAGCGTTGATGGAGGGATCAACTATGGCTACACCTTC. It encodes CSVDGGINYGYTF. The V gene is TRBV29-1, the J gene TRBJ1-2; D unresolved. The germline V gene has CDR1 SQVTM and CDR2 ANQGSEA. This CDR3 spans 13 amino acids. The V gene lost 3 bases and the J gene lost 2 bases, with 10 bases spanning the gap.